These T cell receptor beta chains were read from a single sample in a study of blood T cell repertoires in COVID-19. Only in-frame clones appear in the TCRdb table, and some are missing; sequencing was by immunoSEQ multiplex PCR. Found here are 150,000 to 200,000 clones, about 80% of them singletons; the top ten hold about 11%. The sequenced sample was peripheral blood. These receptors all stem from a man in his 70s with active or convalescent COVID-19. Both conserved end residues are part of each CDR3. The D gene is left open where the match is weak. A clone size is listed for some rows: how often the clone was seen (once, few, many), or a class if it is expanded.

>.|TRBV5-8|.|16|TRBJ2-4
TGTGCCAGCAGCTTGGCAGGCTCGTTAGCCAAAAACATTCAGTACTTC
CASSLAGSLAKNIQYF
>.|TRBV2|.|14|TRBJ1-6
TGTGCCAGCAGTGGCAAGGGGTTAAATTCACCCCTCCACTTT
CASSGKGLNSPLHF
>.|TRBV10-3|few|13|TRBJ1-1
TGTGCCATCAGTGCCGGCGGGGGCGCTGAAGCTTTCTTT
CAISAGGGAEAFF
>.|TRBV12-5|.|13|TRBJ2-1
TGTGCTAGTGGTTTGGGGCACCACAATGAGCAGTTCTTC
CASGLGHHNEQFF
>.|TRBV4-3|.|16|TRBJ2-1
TGCGCCAGCAGCCAAGCTTTTACACCGGGGAACAATGAGCAGTTCTTC
CASSQAFTPGNNEQFF
>TRBD1|TRBV28|.|16|TRBJ2-3
TGTGCCAGCAGCCTGAACAGGGGCCTAAGCACAGATACGCAGTATTTT
CASSLNRGLSTDTQYF
>.|TRBV27|few|14|TRBJ1-1
TGTGCCAGCAGTCCATCCTGGGACACCACTGAAGCTTTCTTT
CASSPSWDTTEAFF
>TRBD1|TRBV15|.|15|TRBJ2-5
TGTGCCACCAGCATCTCGAGGACAGGGCGAGAGACCCAGTACTTC
CATSISRTGRETQYF
>.|TRBV6-6|.|13|TRBJ2-3
TGTGCCAGCAGAGGGGTTTTCGTCGATACGCAGTATTTT
CASRGVFVDTQYF
>TRBD1|TRBV18|many|16|TRBJ1-5
TGTGCCAGCTCATCGACAGGGGAGCATGGCAATCAGCCCCAGCATTTT
CASSSTGEHGNQPQHF
>.|TRBV28|.|12|TRBJ2-5
TGTGCCAGCCGACAGTCTCAAGAGACCCAGTACTTC
CASRQSQETQYF
>TRBD2|TRBV27|.|12|TRBJ2-1
TGTGCCAGCAGCCCGGGGAGGGGACGGGAGTTCTTC
CASSPGRGREFF
>.|TRBV19|.|15|TRBJ1-3
TGTGCCAGTAGTATAGGGCAAACCTCTGGAAACACCATATATTTT
CASSIGQTSGNTIYF
>.|TRBV7-9|.|14|TRBJ1-1
TGTGCCAGCAGCTTAGCGAGTTCGGGGAACGAAGCTTTCTTT
CASSLASSGNEAFF
>TRBD1|TRBV9|.|17|TRBJ2-6
TGTGCCAGCAGCGTAGGGACAGGTAACTCTGGGGCCAACGTCCTGACTTTC
CASSVGTGNSGANVLTF
>TRBD1|TRBV9|many|15|TRBJ1-2
TGTGCCAGCAGCCTCCGGGACAGCCCTAACTATGACTACACCTTC
CASSLRDSPNYDYTF
>.|TRBV6-1|few|18|TRBJ2-1
TGTGCCAGCAGTGACGGTAGCACCCCGACCCCTGCCTACAATGAGCAGTTCTTC
CASSDGSTPTPAYNEQFF
>TRBD2|TRBV5-1|.|17|TRBJ2-5
TGCGCCAGCAGCTTGGCTGGTGCGGGAGGGCCTGGGGAGACCCAGTACTTC
CASSLAGAGGPGETQYF
>TRBD1|TRBV3-1/TRBV3-2|few|15|TRBJ1-1
TGTGCCAGCAGCCCCAGCACAGGGGACGGCACTGAAGCTTTCTTT
CASSPSTGDGTEAFF
>.|TRBV19|.|14|TRBJ1-1
TGTGCCAGTAGTAAAACGACGGGAAACACTGAAGCTTTCTTT
CASSKTTGNTEAFF
>.|TRBV19|.|12|TRBJ1-2
TGTGCCAAAAGACACCTTGTCTATGGCTACACCTTC
CAKRHLVYGYTF
>TRBD1|TRBV2|.|15|TRBJ1-4
TGTGCCAGCAGAACTCCCGGGACAGTTAATGAAAAACTGTTTTTT
CASRTPGTVNEKLFF
>.|TRBV25-1|.|12|TRBJ2-1
TGTGCCAGCAGTGAATATACGGGTGAGCAGTTCTTC
CASSEYTGEQFF
>.|TRBV19|.|13|TRBJ1-2
TGTGCCAGTAGATCGACAGTCGGTAATGGCTACACCTTC
CASRSTVGNGYTF
>TRBD1|TRBV5-1|.|14|TRBJ2-1
TGCGCCAGCACTACGGGACAGGGATTCAATGAGCAGTTCTTC
CASTTGQGFNEQFF
>TRBD1|TRBV5-4|.|13|TRBJ1-2
TGTGCCAGCAGCGGAGGACAGGGGTATGGCTACACCTTC
CASSGGQGYGYTF
>.|TRBV5-4|.|14|TRBJ2-1
TGTGCCAGCAGCTTGGGGACTCAGTACAATGAGCAGTTCTTC
CASSLGTQYNEQFF
>.|TRBV2|.|15|TRBJ1-4
TGTGCCAGCAGTGATTTTGGGGGGGCTAATGAAAAACTGTTTTTT
CASSDFGGANEKLFF
>TRBD1|TRBV6-5|.|14|TRBJ1-1
TGTGCCAGCAGTTTAGACAGGGTGAACACTGAAGCTTTCTTT
CASSLDRVNTEAFF
>.|TRBV9|.|14|TRBJ2-3
TGTGCCAGCAGCGGGAGGTCGGGCACAGATACGCAGTATTTT
CASSGRSGTDTQYF
>TRBD1|TRBV5-1|.|15|TRBJ1-6
TGCGCCAGCAGCTCCCAAGGGGGCCCCTCTTCACCCCTCCACTTT
CASSSQGGPSSPLHF
>TRBD1|TRBV5-1|.|16|TRBJ1-5
TGCGCCAGCAGCTTGGGTCCGGGACAGGGGCTTATGCCCCAGCATTTT
CASSLGPGQGLMPQHF
>.|TRBV12-5|.|12|TRBJ2-5
TGTGCTAGTGGTAACACAGGGGAGACCCAGTACTTC
CASGNTGETQYF
>TRBD2|TRBV5-1|.|15|TRBJ2-3
TGCGCCAGCGGGGGACTAGCGGGAGTCACAGATACGCAGTATTTT
CASGGLAGVTDTQYF
>.|TRBV29-1|.|14|TRBJ2-3
TGCAGCCTCCTGGGGGCGCAAGGCACAGATACGCAGTATTTT
CSLLGAQGTDTQYF
>.|TRBV9|.|15|TRBJ1-2
TGTGCCAGCAGCGCCTCACCCATGGCCCTTTATGGCTACACCTTC
CASSASPMALYGYTF
>TRBD1|TRBV28|.|17|TRBJ2-3
TGTGCCAGCAGTCCAGCCGGGACAGGTCTTAGCACAGATACGCAGTATTTT
CASSPAGTGLSTDTQYF
>TRBD1|TRBV19|.|14|TRBJ2-7
TGTGCCAGTACCCGGACAGGCGGCCCCTACGAGCAGTACTTC
CASTRTGGPYEQYF
>TRBD1|TRBV4-3|.|15|TRBJ2-7
TGCGCCAGCAGCCCGACTTGGACAGGGGCGTACGAGCAGTACTTC
CASSPTWTGAYEQYF
>.|TRBV7-9|.|15|TRBJ1-1
TGTGCCAGCACCGTATTCAAAACACAGAACACTGAAGCTTTCTTT
CASTVFKTQNTEAFF
>TRBD2|TRBV7-9|.|14|TRBJ2-1
TGTGCCAGCAGCCCAAGGACTAGCCTACTTAAGCAGTTCTTC
CASSPRTSLLKQFF
>TRBD1|TRBV6-6|.|14|TRBJ1-4
TGTGCCAGCATCCAAGACAGGGAGAATGAAAAACTGTTTTTT
CASIQDRENEKLFF
>TRBD2|TRBV2|.|13|TRBJ2-1
TGCGCTCAAGGGCGGGAGTTCAGTAATGAGCAGTTCTTC
CAQGREFSNEQFF
>.|TRBV10-3|.|14|TRBJ1-1
TGTGCCATCAGTGCACAGGCGTCGAACACTGAAGCTTTCTTT
CAISAQASNTEAFF
>.|TRBV9|.|15|TRBJ2-5
TGTGCCAGCAGCGTAGCTGGCGGGTACCAAGAGACCCAGTACTTC
CASSVAGGYQETQYF
>TRBD1|TRBV20-1|.|11|TRBJ2-1
TGCAGTGCTGGACAGGGTGGCGAGCAGTTCTTC
CSAGQGGEQFF
>.|TRBV6-2/TRBV6-3|.|15|TRBJ2-2
TGTGCCAGCAGTTACTCCTCGGCGAACACCGGGGAGCTGTTTTTT
CASSYSSANTGELFF